This TCR beta chain was identified in a study of blood T cells in healthy people across ages. Study-wide points: Researchers deemed the diversity estimates from one million T cells underestimates.

At least 5.5 micrograms of total RNA were extracted per sample. Through a sample-barcoded 5' primer and a J-beta primer mix, a second PCR was run for roughly 7 to 12 cycles. Each sample provided no less than 2.5 million CDR3-containing paired-end reads. TCRdb re-called the 5' RACE reads with MiXCR, one entry per CDR3 protein. In the table there are about 900,000 distinct CDR3 sequences, about 44% of which are singletons. A word on this clonotype: The antigen is not known.

The specimen was blood. The sequence came from a man younger than 40 in good health.

The CDR3 reads CASSTSLAGADTQYF. In DNA form, the CDR3 reads TGTGCCAGCAGTACAAGCCTAGCGGGGGCGGATACGCAGTATTTT. V gene TRBV12-3 or TRBV12-4 combines with J gene TRBJ2-3; 10 bases fit TRBD2. The CDR3 loop spans 15 amino acids. V was pared by 5 bases and J by 6 bases, with 8 bases of the junction left unmatched.